This T cell receptor (beta chain) comes out of a study of T cell repertoires in cytomegalovirus infection. Study summary: HLA-B-restricted CMV epitopes that are well studied were used alongside recently identified HLA-C-restricted ones. The public TCR beta signatures pointed to both CMV infection and matching HLA type. General study findings and limits: Across the ex vivo response, the dominant clonotypes were HLA-C-restricted CMV-specific TCR beta clonotypes. Cumulative public TCR beta family frequency identified carriers of CMV plus the relevant HLA.

MiXCR was run by TCRdb on the reads, yielding one entry per CDR3 protein. There are around 900,000 distinct CDR3 sequences in the sample; approximately 33% occur only once, and roughly 13% lies in the top ten. This clonotype was observed a few times. Its antigen is currently unknown. Germline CDR1 MNHNS, CDR2 SASEGT. The trim removed 10 bases at V and 1 base at J, leaving 8 bases unmatched. CDR3 length equals 15 residues. This clonotype originated in a human donor in good health (CMV status not recorded). Some clones in this sample may be carry-over from other donors' samples. Sequencing used cultured CD8+ T cells from PBMCs, obtained from culture after CMV antigen stimulation. The V call is TRBV6-1, the J call TRBJ2-1; 9 nucleotides align to TRBD1. The CDR3: CATPTGQGSYNEQFF. In DNA form, the CDR3 reads TGTGCCACCCCTACGGGACAGGGATCCTACAATGAGCAGTTCTTC.